This T cell receptor (beta chain) was sequenced in a study of blood T cell repertoires in COVID-19. In the study's own analysis: Nucleated cell counts were estimated from reference gene primer amplification. Assay: immunoSEQ multiplex PCR; the TCRdb copy retains only in-frame clones and omits some. The V and J calls and clone size come from that table; D and trimming were worked out from the DNA. This table holds around 59,000 clones, around 70% found once. Between the trimmed V and J ends, which lost 6 bases and 7 bases, there was a span of 13 bases. The CDR3 covers 13 residues. In germline, CDR1 is MNHEY, CDR2 SVGAGI.

Sequences were obtained from peripheral blood. The V gene is TRBV6-5, the J gene TRBJ2-4, with D possibly TRBD2 on 5 matching bases. This TCR came from a woman between 45 and 60 years old with active or convalescent COVID-19. The CDR3 coding sequence is TGTGCCAGCAGCATCGGCGGGCATAACATTCAGTACTTC. Its translation: CASSIGGHNIQYF.